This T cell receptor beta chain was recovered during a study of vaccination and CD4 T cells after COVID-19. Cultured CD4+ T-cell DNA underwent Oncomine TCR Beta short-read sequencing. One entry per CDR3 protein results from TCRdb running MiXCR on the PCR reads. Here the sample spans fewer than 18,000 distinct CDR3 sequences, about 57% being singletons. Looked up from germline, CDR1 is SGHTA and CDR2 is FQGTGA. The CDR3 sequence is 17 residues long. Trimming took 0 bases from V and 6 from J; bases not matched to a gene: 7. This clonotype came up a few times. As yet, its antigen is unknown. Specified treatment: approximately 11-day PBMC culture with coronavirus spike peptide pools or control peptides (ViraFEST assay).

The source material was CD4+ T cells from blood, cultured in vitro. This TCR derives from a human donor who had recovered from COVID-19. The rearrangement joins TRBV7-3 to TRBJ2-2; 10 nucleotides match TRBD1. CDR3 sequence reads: CASSLTRDRGVAGELFF. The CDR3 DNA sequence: TGTGCCAGCAGCTTAACCAGGGACAGGGGAGTCGCCGGGGAGCTGTTTTTT.